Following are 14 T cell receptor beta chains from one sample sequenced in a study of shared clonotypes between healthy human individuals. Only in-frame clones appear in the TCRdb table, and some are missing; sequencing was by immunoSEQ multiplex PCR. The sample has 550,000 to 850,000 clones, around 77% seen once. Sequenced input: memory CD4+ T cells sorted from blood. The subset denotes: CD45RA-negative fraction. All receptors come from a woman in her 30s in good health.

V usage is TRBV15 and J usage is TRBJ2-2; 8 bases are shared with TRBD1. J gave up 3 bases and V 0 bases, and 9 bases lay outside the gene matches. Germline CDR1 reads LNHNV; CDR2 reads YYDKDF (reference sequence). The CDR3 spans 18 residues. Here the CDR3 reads CATSRDYIGTGDTGELFF. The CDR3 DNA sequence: TGTGCCACCAGCAGAGATTACATCGGGACAGGAGACACCGGGGAGCTGTTTTTT.

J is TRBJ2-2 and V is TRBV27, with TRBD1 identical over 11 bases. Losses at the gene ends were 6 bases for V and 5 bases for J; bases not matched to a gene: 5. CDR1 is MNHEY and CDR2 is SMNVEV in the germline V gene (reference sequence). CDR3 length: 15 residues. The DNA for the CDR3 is TGTGCCAGCAGGGGACAGGGGGGATTGACCGGGGAGCTGTTTTTT. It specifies CASRGQGGLTGELFF.

The CDR3 DNA reads TGTGCCAGCAGCTTAGAGGGACTGTCTGGGACAGATACGCAGTATTTT. It yields the protein CASSLEGLSGTDTQYF. V usage is TRBV13 and J usage is TRBJ2-3; a possible D gene is TRBD2 (6 bases). The germline V gene has CDR1 PRHDT and CDR2 FYEKMQ (reference sequence). There are 16 residues in the CDR3. Trimming took 1 base from V and 3 from J, leaving 14 bases between them.

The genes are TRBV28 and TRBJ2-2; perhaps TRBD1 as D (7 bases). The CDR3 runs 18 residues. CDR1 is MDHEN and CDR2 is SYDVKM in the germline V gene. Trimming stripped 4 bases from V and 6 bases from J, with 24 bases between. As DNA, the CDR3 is TGTGCCAGCAGTTCGTACAGGGGATCGGGGGCTAACGCCGGGGAGCTGTTTTTT. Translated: CASSSYRGSGANAGELFF.

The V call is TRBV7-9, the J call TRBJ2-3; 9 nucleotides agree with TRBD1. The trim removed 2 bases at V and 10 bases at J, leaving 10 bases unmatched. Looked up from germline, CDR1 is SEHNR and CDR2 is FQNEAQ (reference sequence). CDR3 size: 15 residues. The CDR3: CASSLSGQGPRAQYF. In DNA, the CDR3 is TGTGCCAGCAGCTTATCGGGACAGGGTCCCCGTGCGCAGTATTTT.

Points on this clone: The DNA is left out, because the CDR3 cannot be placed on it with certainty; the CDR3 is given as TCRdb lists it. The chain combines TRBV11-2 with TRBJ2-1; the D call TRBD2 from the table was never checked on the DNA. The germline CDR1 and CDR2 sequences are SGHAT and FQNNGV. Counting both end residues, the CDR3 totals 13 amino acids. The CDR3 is CASSLEVAPGAFF.

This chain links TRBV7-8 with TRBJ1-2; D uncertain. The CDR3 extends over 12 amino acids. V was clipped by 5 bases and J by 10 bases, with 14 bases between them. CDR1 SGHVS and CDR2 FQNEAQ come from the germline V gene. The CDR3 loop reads CASSPNGRFYTF. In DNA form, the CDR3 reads TGTGCCAGCAGCCCAAACGGGAGGTTCTACACCTTC.

The CDR3 reads CASSRAGRESYNEQFF. CDR3 nucleotide sequence: TGTGCCAGCAGCAGGGCTGGGCGGGAGTCTTACAATGAGCAGTTCTTC. V usage is TRBV21-1 and J usage is TRBJ2-1; the DNA was not compared with TRBD2, the D call given in the table. TRBV21-1 is a documented pseudogene. The CDR3 consists of 16 residues.

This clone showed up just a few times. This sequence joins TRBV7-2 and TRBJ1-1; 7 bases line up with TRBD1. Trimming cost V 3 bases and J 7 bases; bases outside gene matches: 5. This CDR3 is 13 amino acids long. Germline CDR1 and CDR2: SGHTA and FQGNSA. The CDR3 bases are TGTGCCAGCAGCTTGCAGGGGGAGATTGAAGCTTTCTTT. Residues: CASSLQGEIEAFF.

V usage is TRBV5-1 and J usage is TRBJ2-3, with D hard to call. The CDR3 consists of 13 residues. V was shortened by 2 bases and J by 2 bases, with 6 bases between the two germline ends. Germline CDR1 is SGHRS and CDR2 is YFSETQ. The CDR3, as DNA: TGCGCCAGCAGCTTCGAATCCACAGATACGCAGTATTTT. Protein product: CASSFESTDTQYF.

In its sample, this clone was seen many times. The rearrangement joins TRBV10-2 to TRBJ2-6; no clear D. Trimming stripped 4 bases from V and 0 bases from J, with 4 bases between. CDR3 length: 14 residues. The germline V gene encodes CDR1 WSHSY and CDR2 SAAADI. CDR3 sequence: CASSVASGANVLTF. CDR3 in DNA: TGCGCCAGCAGTGTTGCCTCTGGGGCCAACGTCCTGACTTTC.

The CDR3 bases are TGTGCCAGCGACCGAGGTAGCGGGATAGCGAATGAGCAGTTCTTC. Translating gives CASDRGSGIANEQFF. V is TRBV9 and J is TRBJ2-1; 8 bases are a match to TRBD2. The CDR3 totals 15 residues. CDR1 and CDR2 (germline): SGDLS, YYNGEE. Unmatched junction bases numbered 13, after V lost 7 bases and J lost 7 bases.

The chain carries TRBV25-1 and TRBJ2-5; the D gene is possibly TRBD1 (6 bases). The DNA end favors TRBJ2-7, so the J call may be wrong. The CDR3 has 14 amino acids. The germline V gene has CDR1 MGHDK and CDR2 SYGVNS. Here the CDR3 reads CASSDQGLSYEQYF. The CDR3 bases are TGTGCCAGCAGTGATCAGGGGTTATCCTACGAGCAGTACTTC.

The CDR3 region has the DNA TGTGCCAGCAGCCCGACCGCCTTAACATTACGTGAGCAGTTCTTC. Its protein product is CASSPTALTLREQFF. The genes are TRBV7-2 and TRBJ2-1, with unresolved D. The CDR3 spans 15 residues. Trimming removed 5 bases at V and 9 bases at J, with 20 bases between. Germline V gene sequence: CDR1 SGHTA, CDR2 FQGNSA.